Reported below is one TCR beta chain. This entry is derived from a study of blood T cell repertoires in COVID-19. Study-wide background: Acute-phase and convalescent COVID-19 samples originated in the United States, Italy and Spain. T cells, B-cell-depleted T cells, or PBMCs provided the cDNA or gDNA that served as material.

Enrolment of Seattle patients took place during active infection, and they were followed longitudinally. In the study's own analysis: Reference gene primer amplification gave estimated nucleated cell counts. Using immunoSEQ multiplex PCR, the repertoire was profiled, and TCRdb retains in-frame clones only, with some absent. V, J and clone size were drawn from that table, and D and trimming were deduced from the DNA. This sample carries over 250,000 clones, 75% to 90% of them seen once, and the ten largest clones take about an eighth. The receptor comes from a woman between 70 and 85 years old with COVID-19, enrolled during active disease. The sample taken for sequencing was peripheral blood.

The CDR3 DNA is TGCGCCAGCAGCTTGGGGGGCCTGAGCTCCTACGAGCAGTACTTC. This gives the protein CASSLGGLSSYEQYF. The J gene is TRBJ2-7, the V gene TRBV5-1, with TRBD1 as a possible D gene (5 bases). This CDR3 region has 15 residues. V gave up 0 bases and J gave up 0 bases, with 10 bases separating them. The germline gives CDR1 SGHRS, CDR2 YFSETQ.